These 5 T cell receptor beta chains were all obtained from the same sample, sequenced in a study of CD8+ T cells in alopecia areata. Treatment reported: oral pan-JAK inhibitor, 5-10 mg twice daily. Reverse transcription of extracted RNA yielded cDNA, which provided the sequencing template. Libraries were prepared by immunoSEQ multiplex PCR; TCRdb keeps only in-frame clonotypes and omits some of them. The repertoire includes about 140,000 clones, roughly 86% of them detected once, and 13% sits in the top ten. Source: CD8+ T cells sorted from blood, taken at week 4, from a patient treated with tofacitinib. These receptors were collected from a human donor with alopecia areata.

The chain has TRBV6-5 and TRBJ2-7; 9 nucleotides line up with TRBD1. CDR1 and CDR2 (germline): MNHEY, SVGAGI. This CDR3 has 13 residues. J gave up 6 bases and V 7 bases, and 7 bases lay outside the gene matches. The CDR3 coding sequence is TGTGCCAGCAACTCGGACAGGGGAAGCGAGCAGTACTTC. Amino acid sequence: CASNSDRGSEQYF.

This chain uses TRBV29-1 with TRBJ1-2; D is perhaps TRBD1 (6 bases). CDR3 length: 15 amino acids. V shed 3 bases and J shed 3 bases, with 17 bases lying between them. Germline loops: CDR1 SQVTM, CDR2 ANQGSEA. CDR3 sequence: CSVDNRVARYYGYTF. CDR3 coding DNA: TGCAGCGTTGATAACAGGGTAGCTCGGTACTATGGCTACACCTTC.

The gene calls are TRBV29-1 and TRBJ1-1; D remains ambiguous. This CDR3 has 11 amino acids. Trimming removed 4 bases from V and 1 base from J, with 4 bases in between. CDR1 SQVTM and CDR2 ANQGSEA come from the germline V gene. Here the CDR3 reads CSVGTNTEAFF. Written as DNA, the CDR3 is TGCAGCGTTGGGACGAACACTGAAGCTTTCTTT.

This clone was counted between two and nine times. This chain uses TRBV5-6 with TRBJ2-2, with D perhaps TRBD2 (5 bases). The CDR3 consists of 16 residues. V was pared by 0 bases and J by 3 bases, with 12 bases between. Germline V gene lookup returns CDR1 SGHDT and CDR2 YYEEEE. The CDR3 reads CASSLGSRAYTGELFF. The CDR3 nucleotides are TGTGCCAGCAGCTTGGGGTCGCGGGCGTACACCGGGGAGCTGTTTTTT.

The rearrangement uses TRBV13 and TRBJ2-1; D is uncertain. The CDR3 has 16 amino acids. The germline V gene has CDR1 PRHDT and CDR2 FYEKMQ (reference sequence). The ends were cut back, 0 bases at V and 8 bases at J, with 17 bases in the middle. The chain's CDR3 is CASSLGLGQYSDEQFF. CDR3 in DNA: TGTGCCAGCAGCTTAGGCCTAGGGCAATATTCGGATGAGCAGTTCTTC.